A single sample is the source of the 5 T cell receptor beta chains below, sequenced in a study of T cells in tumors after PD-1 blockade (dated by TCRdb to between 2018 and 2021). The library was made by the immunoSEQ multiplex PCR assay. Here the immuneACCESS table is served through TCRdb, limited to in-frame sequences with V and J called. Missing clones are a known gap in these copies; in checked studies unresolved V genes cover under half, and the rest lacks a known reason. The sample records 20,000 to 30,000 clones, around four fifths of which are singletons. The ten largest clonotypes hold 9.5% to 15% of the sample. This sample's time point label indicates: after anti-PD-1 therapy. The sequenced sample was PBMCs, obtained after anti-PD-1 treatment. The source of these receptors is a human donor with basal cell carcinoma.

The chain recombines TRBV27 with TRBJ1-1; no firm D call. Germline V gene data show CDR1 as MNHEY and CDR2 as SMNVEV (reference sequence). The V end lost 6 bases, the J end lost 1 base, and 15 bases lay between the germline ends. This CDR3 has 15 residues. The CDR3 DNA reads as TGTGCCAGCAGCTCTCGACTCCAGCAGAACACTGAAGCTTTCTTT. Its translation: CASSSRLQQNTEAFF.

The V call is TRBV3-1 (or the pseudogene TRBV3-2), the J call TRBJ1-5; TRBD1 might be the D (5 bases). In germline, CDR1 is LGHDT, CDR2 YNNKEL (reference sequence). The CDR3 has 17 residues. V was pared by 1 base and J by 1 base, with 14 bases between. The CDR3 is CASSQGDGVGSNQPQHF. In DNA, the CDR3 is TGTGCCAGCAGCCAAGGGGACGGGGTGGGAAGCAATCAGCCCCAGCATTTT.

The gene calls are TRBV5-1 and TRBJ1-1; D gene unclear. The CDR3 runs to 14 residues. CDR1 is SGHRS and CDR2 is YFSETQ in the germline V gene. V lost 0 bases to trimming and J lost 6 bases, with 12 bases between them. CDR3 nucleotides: TGCGCCAGCAGCTTGGCCGCGGGGAGTTCTGAAGCTTTCTTT. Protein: CASSLAAGSSEAFF.

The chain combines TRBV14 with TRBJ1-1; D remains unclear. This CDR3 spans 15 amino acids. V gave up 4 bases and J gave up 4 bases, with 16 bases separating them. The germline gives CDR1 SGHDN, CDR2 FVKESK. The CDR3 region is CASSPRTGWVTEAFF. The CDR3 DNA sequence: TGTGCCAGCAGCCCGAGGACGGGGTGGGTCACTGAAGCTTTCTTT.

CDR3 sequence reads: CASSFPGLGNEQFF. The DNA of the CDR3 is TGTGCCAGCAGCTTTCCGGGACTCGGCAATGAGCAGTTCTTC. V usage is TRBV5-6 and J usage is TRBJ2-1, with a possible D match to TRBD2 (6 bases). CDR1 and CDR2 (germline): SGHDT, YYEEEE. V gave up 2 bases and J gave up 6 bases, with 12 bases separating them. This CDR3 is built from 14 residues.